These T cell receptor beta chains were read from a single sample in a study of T cell responses to AZD1222 COVID-19 vaccine. Sequenced by immunoSEQ multiplex PCR; TCRdb stores in-frame clones only, minus some. Of about 130,000 clones listed, under 95% are singletons. The sequenced sample was peripheral blood, obtained on day 0 of AZD1222 vaccination. Receptors were obtained from an adult in good health. CDR3s include the opening cysteine and the closing phenylalanine or tryptophan. The D gene is left open where the match is weak. Rows give clone size only sometimes, using once, few, many, or a class for an expanded clone.

D gene	J gene	clone size	V gene	CDR3 protein	CDR3 DNA
.	TRBJ1-2	.	TRBV7-9	CASSLETRGGYTF	TGTGCCAGCAGCTTAGAGACACGGGGTGGCTACACCTTC
TRBD1	TRBJ2-1	.	TRBV30	CAWSMGQLSYNEQFF	TGTGCCTGGAGTATGGGACAGCTCTCCTACAATGAGCAGTTCTTC
.	TRBJ1-4	.	TRBV18	CASSPDSGEKLFF	TGTGCCAGCTCACCAGATTCGGGTGAAAAACTGTTTTTT
.	TRBJ1-5	few	TRBV28	CASSLWGSNQPQHF	TGTGCCAGCAGTTTGTGGGGGAGCAATCAGCCCCAGCATTTT
.	TRBJ1-5	.	TRBV6-1	CASSGTVGRSNQPQHF	TGTGCCAGCAGTGGGACAGTGGGCAGGAGCAATCAGCCCCAGCATTTT
.	TRBJ1-1	.	TRBV7-9	CASSLTQGRNTEAFF	TGTGCCAGCAGCTTGACGCAGGGGAGGAACACTGAAGCTTTCTTT
.	TRBJ1-5	.	TRBV4-1	CASSQDYGRNQPQHF	TGCGCCAGCAGCCAAGATTACGGGCGAAATCAGCCCCAGCATTTT
TRBD1	TRBJ1-1	.	TRBV12-3/TRBV12-4	CASRQGGTEAFF	TGTGCCAGCAGACAGGGGGGCACTGAAGCTTTCTTT
TRBD2	TRBJ2-5	.	TRBV5-6	CASSLYLSGRQETQYF	TGTGCCAGCAGTTTATACCTTAGCGGGAGACAAGAGACCCAGTACTTC
.	TRBJ1-1	once	TRBV19	CASSKGDTEAFF	TGTGCCAGTAGTAAAGGGGATACTGAAGCTTTCTTT
.	TRBJ1-5	.	TRBV5-1	CASSLGQPDQPQHF	TGCGCCAGCAGCCTCGGACAACCCGACCAGCCCCAGCATTTT
TRBD2	TRBJ2-7	.	TRBV11-1	CASSSRGGNYEQYF	TGTGCCAGCAGCAGCCGGGGGGGGAACTACGAGCAGTACTTC